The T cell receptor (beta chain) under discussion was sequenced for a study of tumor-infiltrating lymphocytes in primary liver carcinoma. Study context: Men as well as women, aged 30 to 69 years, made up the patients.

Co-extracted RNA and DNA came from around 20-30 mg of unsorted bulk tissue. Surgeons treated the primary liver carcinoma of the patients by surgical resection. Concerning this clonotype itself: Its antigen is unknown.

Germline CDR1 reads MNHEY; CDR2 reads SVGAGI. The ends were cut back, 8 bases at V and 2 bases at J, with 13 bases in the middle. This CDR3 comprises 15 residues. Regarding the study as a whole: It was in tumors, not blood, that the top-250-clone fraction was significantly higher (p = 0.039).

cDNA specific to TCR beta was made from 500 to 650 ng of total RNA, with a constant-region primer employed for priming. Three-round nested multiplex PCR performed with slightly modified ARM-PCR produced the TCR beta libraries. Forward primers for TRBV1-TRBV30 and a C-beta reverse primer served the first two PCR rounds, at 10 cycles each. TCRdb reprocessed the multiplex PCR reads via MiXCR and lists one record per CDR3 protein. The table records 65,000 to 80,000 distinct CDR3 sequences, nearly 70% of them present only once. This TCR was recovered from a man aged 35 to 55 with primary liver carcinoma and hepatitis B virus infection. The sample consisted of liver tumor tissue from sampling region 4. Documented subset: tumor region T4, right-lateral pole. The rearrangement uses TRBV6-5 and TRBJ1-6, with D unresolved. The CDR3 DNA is TGTGCCAGCGGTCGGATGAGCCCCTATAATTCACCCCTCCACTTT. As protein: CASGRMSPYNSPLHF.